The sequence of this TCR beta chain was determined in a study of cytomegalovirus exposure and HLA in healthy donors. Findings and caveats of the study: The investigators catalogued some 150 TCR beta chains as cytomegalovirus-associated.

As for this clone: The target antigen is unknown.

There are 11 residues in the CDR3. Trimming removed 3 bases at V and 7 bases at J, with 6 bases between. Germline V gives CDR1 MGHDK, CDR2 SYGVNS. A multiplex PCR was run with 60 Vbeta primers and 13 Jbeta primers. Produced via immunoSEQ multiplex PCR; TCRdb's table is partial and in-frame only. The sample records roughly 130,000 clones, roughly 68% being singletons. The sequenced sample consisted of PBMCs. The TCR comes from a woman aged 50 to 60 in good health and CMV-seropositive. The V call is TRBV25-1, the J call TRBJ1-1; D unresolved. The CDR3 DNA reads as TGTGCCAGCAGTGACCTAATTGAAGCTTTCTTT. Protein product: CASSDLIEAFF.